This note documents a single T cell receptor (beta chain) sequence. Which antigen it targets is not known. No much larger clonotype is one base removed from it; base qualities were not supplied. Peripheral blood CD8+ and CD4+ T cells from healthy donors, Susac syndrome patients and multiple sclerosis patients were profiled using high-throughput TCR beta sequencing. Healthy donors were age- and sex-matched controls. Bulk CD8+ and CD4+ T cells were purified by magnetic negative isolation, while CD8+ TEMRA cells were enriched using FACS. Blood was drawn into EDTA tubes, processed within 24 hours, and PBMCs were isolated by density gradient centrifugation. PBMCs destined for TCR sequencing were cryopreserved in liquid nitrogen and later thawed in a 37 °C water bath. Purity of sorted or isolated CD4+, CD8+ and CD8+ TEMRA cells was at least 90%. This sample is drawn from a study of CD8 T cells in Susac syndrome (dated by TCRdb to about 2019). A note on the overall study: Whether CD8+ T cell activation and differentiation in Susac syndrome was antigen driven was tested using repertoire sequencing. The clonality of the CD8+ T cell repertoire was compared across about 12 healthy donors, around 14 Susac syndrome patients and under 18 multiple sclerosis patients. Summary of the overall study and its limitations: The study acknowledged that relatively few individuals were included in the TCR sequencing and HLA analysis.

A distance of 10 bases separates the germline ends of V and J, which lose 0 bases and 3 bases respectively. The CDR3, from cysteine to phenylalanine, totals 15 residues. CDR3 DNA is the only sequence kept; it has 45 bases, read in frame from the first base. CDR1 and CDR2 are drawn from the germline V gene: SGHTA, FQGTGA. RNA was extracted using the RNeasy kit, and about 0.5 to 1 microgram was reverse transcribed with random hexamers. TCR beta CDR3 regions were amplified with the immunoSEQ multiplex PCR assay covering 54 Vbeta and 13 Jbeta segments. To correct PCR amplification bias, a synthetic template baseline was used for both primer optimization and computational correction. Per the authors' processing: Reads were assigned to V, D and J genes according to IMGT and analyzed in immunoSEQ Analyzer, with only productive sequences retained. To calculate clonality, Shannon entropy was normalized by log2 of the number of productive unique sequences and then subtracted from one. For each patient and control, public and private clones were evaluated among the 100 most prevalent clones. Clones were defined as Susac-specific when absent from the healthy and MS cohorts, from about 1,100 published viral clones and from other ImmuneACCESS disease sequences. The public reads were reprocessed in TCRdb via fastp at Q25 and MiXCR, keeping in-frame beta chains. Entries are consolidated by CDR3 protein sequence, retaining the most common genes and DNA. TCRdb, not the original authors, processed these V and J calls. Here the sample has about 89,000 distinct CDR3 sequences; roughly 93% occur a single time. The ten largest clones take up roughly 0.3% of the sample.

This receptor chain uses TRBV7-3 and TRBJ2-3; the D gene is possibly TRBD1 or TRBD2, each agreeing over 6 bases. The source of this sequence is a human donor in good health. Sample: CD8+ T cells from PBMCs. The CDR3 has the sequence CASSLTGGGTDTQYF. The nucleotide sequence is TGTGCCAGCAGCTTAACAGGGGGAGGAACAGATACGCAGTATTTT.